The present T cell receptor beta chain was sequenced within a study of monozygotic twins with inflammatory bowel disease. With the 5' RACE reads reprocessed, TCRdb shows one record per CDR3 protein and no DNA. The listing contains some 440,000 distinct CDR3 sequences. This CDR3 has 17 residues. From germline, CDR1 is MNHEY and CDR2 SMNVEV (reference sequence). The source material was blood. This TCR was sampled from a human donor with ulcerative colitis or Crohn's disease, or a healthy co-twin of an affected twin (not recorded which). J is TRBJ1-1 and V is TRBV27. The chain's CDR3 is CASSLIGFSTGNTEAFF.